This T cell receptor (beta chain) comes out of a study of shared clonotypes between healthy human individuals. General observations from the study: For sorted subsets, rarefaction showed incomplete sequencing despite large depth. Owing to a small donor count, the genetic and exposure-history diversity represented was limited.

Recent acute infections and vaccinations were absent in the healthy HIV-negative adult donors. CDR1 and CDR2 from the germline V gene are MNHEY and SMNVEV (reference sequence). This CDR3 has 19 amino acids. The V gene lost 5 bases and the J gene lost 2 bases, with 28 bases spanning the gap. About this clone itself: What it binds is not known.

Here immunoSEQ multiplex PCR was the method, and the copy in TCRdb shows in-frame clones only, minus some. The data contain roughly 2.5 million clones, around 94% of them seen just once; the ten biggest clones take up roughly 0.13%. This TCR derives from a man aged 18 to 35 in good health. The chain employs TRBV27 and TRBJ2-7; weak D call: TRBD2 (10 bases). Sequencing was performed on naive CD4+ T cells sorted from blood. The subset is: CD45RA+ positively selected. The CDR3: CASSVDPGQGLAGAYEQYF. The CDR3 coding sequence is TGTGCCAGCAGTGTCGATCCGGGACAGGGTCTAGCGGGGGCCTACGAGCAGTACTTC.